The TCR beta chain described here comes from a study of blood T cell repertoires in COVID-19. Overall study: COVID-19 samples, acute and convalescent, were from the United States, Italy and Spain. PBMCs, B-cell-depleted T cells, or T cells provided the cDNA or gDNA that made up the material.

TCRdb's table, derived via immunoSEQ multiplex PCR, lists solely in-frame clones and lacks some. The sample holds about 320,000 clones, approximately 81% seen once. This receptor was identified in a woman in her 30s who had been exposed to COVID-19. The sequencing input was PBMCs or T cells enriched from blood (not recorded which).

The CDR3 sequence: CASSQDWPGLGGNTIYF. Written as DNA, the CDR3 is TGCGCCAGCAGCCAAGATTGGCCAGGGCTAGGAGGAAACACCATATATTTT. The chain employs TRBV4-1 and TRBJ1-3, with D maybe TRBD1 (5 bases). The CDR3 sequence is 17 residues long. Germline V gene lookup returns CDR1 MGHRA and CDR2 YSYEKL. V lost 0 bases and J 4 bases, leaving 16 bases between the germline ends.